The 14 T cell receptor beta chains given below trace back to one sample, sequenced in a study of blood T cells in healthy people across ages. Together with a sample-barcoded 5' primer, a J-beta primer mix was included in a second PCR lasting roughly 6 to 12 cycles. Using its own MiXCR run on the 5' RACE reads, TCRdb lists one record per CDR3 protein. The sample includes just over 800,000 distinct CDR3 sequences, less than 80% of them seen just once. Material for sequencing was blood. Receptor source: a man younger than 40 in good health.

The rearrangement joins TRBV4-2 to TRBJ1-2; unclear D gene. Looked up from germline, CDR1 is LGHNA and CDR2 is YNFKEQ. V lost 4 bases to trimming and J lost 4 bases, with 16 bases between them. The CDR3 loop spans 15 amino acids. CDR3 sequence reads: CASSPNRQSPYGYTF. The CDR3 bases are TGTGCCAGCAGCCCCAATCGGCAGAGCCCCTATGGCTACACCTTC.

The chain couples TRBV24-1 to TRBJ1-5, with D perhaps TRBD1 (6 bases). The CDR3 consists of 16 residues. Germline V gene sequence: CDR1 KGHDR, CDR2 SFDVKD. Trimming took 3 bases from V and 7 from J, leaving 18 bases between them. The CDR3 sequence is CATSDHRTGADQPQHF. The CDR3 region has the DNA TGTGCCACCAGTGATCACAGGACGGGGGCAGACCAGCCCCAGCATTTT.

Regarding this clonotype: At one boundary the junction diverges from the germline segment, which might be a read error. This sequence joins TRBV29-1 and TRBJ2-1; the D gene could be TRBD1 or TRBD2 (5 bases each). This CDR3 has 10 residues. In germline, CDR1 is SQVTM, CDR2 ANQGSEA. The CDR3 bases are TGCAGCGTTGAAAGGGACGGCCTGATCTTC. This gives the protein CSVERDGLIF.

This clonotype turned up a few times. In nucleotides, the CDR3 is TGTGCCACCAGTGATTCTAGCTCAGGGGTAAATCAGCCCCAGCATTTT. Encoded protein: CATSDSSSGVNQPQHF. The chain links TRBV24-1 to TRBJ1-5; D is perhaps TRBD1 (6 bases). V dropped 2 bases and J dropped 4 bases, with 14 bases sitting between them. This CDR3 has 16 amino acids. Germline-derived CDR1 and CDR2 are KGHDR and SFDVKD.

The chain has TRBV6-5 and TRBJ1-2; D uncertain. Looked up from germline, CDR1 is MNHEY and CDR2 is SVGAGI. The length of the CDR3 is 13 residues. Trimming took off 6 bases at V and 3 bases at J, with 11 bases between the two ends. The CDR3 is CASREDLDYGYTF. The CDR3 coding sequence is TGTGCCAGCAGGGAAGATTTAGACTATGGCTACACCTTC.

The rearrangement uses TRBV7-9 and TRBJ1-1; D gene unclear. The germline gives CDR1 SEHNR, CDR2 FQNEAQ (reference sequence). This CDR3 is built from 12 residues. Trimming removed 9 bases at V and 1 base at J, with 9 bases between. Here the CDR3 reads CAREQPNTEAFF. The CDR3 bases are TGTGCCAGGGAACAGCCGAACACTGAAGCTTTCTTT.

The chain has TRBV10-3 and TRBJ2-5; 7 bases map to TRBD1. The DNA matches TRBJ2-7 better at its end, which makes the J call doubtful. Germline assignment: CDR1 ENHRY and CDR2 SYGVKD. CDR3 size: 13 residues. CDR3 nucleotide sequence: TGTGCCATAACAGGGGTAGGGGTGTTCGAGCAGTACTTC. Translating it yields CAITGVGVFEQYF.

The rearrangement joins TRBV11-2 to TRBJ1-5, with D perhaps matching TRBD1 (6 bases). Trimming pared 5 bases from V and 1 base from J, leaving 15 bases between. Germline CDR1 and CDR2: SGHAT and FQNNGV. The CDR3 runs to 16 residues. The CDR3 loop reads CASSPGFGGSNQPQHF. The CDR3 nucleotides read TGTGCCAGCAGCCCAGGATTTGGGGGCAGCAATCAGCCCCAGCATTTT.

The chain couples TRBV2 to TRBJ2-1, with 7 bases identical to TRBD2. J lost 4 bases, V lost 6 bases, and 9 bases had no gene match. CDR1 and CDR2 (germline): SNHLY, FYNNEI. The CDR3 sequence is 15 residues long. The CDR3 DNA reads TGTGCCAGCAGGGGACTATCCCCACCTTACAATGAGCAGTTCTTC. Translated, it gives CASRGLSPPYNEQFF.

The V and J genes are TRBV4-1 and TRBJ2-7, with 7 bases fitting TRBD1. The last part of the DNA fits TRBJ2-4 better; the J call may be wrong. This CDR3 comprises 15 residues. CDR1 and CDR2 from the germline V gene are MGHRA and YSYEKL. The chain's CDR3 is CASSPQGGYKNIQYF. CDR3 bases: TGCGCCAGCAGCCCACAAGGGGGCTACAAAAACATTCAGTACTTC.

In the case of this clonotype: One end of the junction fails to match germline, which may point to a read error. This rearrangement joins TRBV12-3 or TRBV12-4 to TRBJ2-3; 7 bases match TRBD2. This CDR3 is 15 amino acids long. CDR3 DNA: TGTGCCAGCACCCCGGCTCGAGCGGGGATAGATACGGAGTATTTT. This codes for CASTPARAGIDTEYF.

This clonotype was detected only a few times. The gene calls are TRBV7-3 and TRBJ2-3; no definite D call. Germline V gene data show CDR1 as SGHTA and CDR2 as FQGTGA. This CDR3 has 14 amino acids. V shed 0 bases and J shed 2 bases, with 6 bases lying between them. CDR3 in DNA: TGTGCCAGCAGCTTAACGACAATCACAGATACGCAGTATTTT. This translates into CASSLTTITDTQYF.

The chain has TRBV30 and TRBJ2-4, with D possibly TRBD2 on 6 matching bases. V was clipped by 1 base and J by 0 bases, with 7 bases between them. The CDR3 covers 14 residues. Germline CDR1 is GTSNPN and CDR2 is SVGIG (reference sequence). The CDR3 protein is CAWSGGLAKNIQYF. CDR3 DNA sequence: TGTGCCTGGAGTGGGGGACTAGCCAAAAACATTCAGTACTTC.

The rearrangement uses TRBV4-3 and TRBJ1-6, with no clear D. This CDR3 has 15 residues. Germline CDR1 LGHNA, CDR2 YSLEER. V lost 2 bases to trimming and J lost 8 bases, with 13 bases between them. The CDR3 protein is CASSQIAGRDSPLHF. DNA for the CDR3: TGCGCCAGCAGCCAAATAGCTGGACGGGATTCACCCCTCCACTTT.